The 32 T cell receptor beta chains in this list originate from one sample, sequenced in a study of response to subunit inactivated influenza vaccine. TCRdb passed the RT-PCR reads through MiXCR, listing each CDR3 protein once. In the table there are 550,000 to 800,000 distinct CDR3 sequences, 15% to 19% of which are singletons. The sample here was PBMCs from blood, taken roughly 13 days after vaccination. These receptors came from a man aged 45 to 65 who received an inactivated influenza vaccine.

This clonotype was recorded a few times. The J gene is TRBJ2-1, the V gene TRBV4-3; maybe TRBD2 (6 bases). Trimming cost V 0 bases and J 3 bases, with 18 bases left between them. Per the germline V gene, CDR1 is LGHNA and CDR2 is YSLEER. CDR3 length equals 18 residues. CDR3 sequence: CASSQDPPAGIFYNEQFF. As DNA, the CDR3 is TGCGCCAGCAGCCAAGATCCCCCAGCGGGTATTTTCTACAATGAGCAGTTCTTC.

This chain links TRBV20-1 with TRBJ2-6; weak D call: TRBD1 (5 bases). This CDR3 comprises 16 residues. Trimming left V 6 bases short and J 1 base short, with 16 bases between. Germline CDR1 is DFQATT and CDR2 is SNEGSKA (reference sequence). The CDR3, as DNA: TGCAGTGCAGGGGTACTGAGCTTATCTGGGGCCAACGTCCTGACTTTC. This codes for CSAGVLSLSGANVLTF.

This clonotype was seen only a few times. The rearrangement uses TRBV4-3 and TRBJ2-1, with a possible D match to TRBD2 (6 bases). There are 15 residues in the CDR3. Germline loops: CDR1 LGHNA, CDR2 YSLEER. V was clipped by 3 bases and J by 6 bases, with 15 bases between them. The CDR3 nucleotides read TGCGCCAGCAGCCATTACGCGGGGAATATCAATGAGCAGTTCTTC. Residues: CASSHYAGNINEQFF.

The chain couples TRBV15 to TRBJ2-1; D remains unclear. The V end was cut by 0 bases, the J end by 9 bases, with 9 bases between. The CDR3 runs to 13 residues. CDR1 LNHNV and CDR2 YYDKDF come from the germline V gene (reference sequence). The CDR3 DNA reads TGTGCCACCAGCAGAGATCTTAGCATTGAGCAGTTCTTC. Amino acid sequence: CATSRDLSIEQFF.

This clonotype came up a few times. The rearrangement links TRBV7-9 to TRBJ2-2; D might be TRBD2 (6 bases). The CDR3 consists of 16 residues. Germline CDR1 reads SEHNR; CDR2 reads FQNEAQ (reference sequence). Trimming cost V 5 bases and J 6 bases, with 19 bases left between them. CDR3 in amino acids: CASSIRRGGGAGELFF. CDR3 in DNA: TGTGCCAGCAGCATTCGTAGAGGAGGAGGGGCCGGGGAGCTGTTTTTT. The variable domain in full, completed from reference TRBV7-9 and TRBJ2-2, reads DTGVSQNPRHKITKRGQNVTFRCDPISEHNRLYWYRQTLGQGPEFLTYFQNEAQLEKSRLLSDRFSAERPKGSFSTLEIQRTEQGDSAMYLCASSIRRGGGAGELFFGEGSRLTVL.

The chain combines TRBV29-1 with TRBJ2-2; 7 bases line up with TRBD2. The CDR3 is made up of 14 amino acids. Losses at the gene ends were 6 bases for V and 5 bases for J; bases not matched to a gene: 9. Germline V gene lookup returns CDR1 SQVTM and CDR2 ANQGSEA. CDR3 in amino acids: CSVETLAETGELFF. The DNA for the CDR3 is TGCAGCGTGGAGACTCTAGCGGAGACCGGGGAGCTGTTTTTT.

This clonotype has a handful of counts. V gene TRBV18 combines with J gene TRBJ1-1, with a weak D call TRBD1 (5 bases). Trimming stripped 3 bases from V and 7 bases from J, with 18 bases between. This CDR3 is 15 amino acids long. Per the germline V gene, CDR1 is KGHSH and CDR2 is LQKENI. Here the CDR3 DNA reads TGTGCCAGCTCACCCCTTGGACACCTCTCAGGTGAAGCTTTCTTT. Translation: CASSPLGHLSGEAFF.

In its sample, this clonotype was seen a few times. The chain employs TRBV5-1 and TRBJ1-2; D is undetermined. Germline V gene lookup returns CDR1 SGHRS and CDR2 YFSETQ. The V and J ends lost 1 base and 2 bases respectively, with 9 bases between them. The CDR3 is 14 amino acids. CDR3 loop: CASSLLTANYGYTF. For the CDR3, the DNA is TGCGCCAGCAGCTTGTTAACAGCAAACTATGGCTACACCTTC.

V is TRBV20-1 and J is TRBJ2-7; D unresolved. This CDR3 spans 13 amino acids. The germline V gene has CDR1 DFQATT and CDR2 SNEGSKA (reference sequence). Trimming removed 3 bases from V and 2 bases from J, with 11 bases in between. The CDR3 nucleotides read TGCAGTGCTAGCAGGTCACCAACCTACGAGCAGTACTTC. It specifies CSASRSPTYEQYF.

The V call is TRBV29-1, the J call TRBJ2-2; the D gene is possibly TRBD1 (6 bases). Germline V gene lookup returns CDR1 SQVTM and CDR2 ANQGSEA. Trimming left V 6 bases short and J 6 bases short, with 11 bases between. The CDR3 covers 12 residues. The CDR3 sequence is CSVRTGPGELFF. The CDR3 DNA reads TGCAGCGTAAGAACAGGGCCCGGGGAGCTGTTTTTT.

This chain connects TRBV12-3 or TRBV12-4 to TRBJ2-5, with 12 bases fitting TRBD2. The V and J ends lost 8 bases and 4 bases, in that order; junction bases with no gene match: 2. CDR3 length: 13 residues. The CDR3 loop is CASLAGGRETQYF. DNA of the CDR3: TGTGCCAGCCTAGCGGGGGGGCGAGAGACCCAGTACTTC.

This clonotype was observed a few times. This sequence joins TRBV12-3 or TRBV12-4 and TRBJ2-1; 9 bases fit TRBD2. The CDR3 loop spans 16 amino acids. The V and J ends lost 2 bases and 5 bases, in that order; junction bases with no gene match: 7. CDR3 protein: CASSLTLAGPDNEQFF. CDR3 in DNA: TGTGCCAGCAGTTTAACCCTAGCGGGGCCTGACAATGAGCAGTTCTTC.

V and J are TRBV5-1 and TRBJ2-3; D unclear. V was cut by 4 bases and J by 2 bases, with 11 bases left in between. Germline lookup yields CDR1 SGHRS and CDR2 YFSETQ. This CDR3 is 14 amino acids long. CDR3 in DNA: TGCGCCAGCAGCCTACAGACCGACACAGATACGCAGTATTTT. This sequence encodes CASSLQTDTDTQYF.

This clonotype has a handful of counts. The chain recombines TRBV7-2 with TRBJ2-3; maybe TRBD2 (6 bases). The CDR3 totals 17 residues. Germline-derived CDR1 and CDR2 are SGHTA and FQGNSA. Trimming stripped 5 bases from V and 4 bases from J, with 22 bases between. This CDR3 is CASSLRVKVGSPDTQYF. CDR3 DNA sequence: TGTGCCAGCAGCCTTCGGGTTAAGGTCGGGAGCCCAGATACGCAGTATTTT.

This clonotype has more than one count but fewer than ten. The CDR3 loop is CSARDASGEETQYF. The CDR3 bases are TGCAGTGCTAGAGATGCTAGCGGTGAAGAGACCCAGTACTTC. This chain joins TRBV20-1 and TRBJ2-5, with 7 bases aligning to TRBD2. Germline CDR1 reads DFQATT; CDR2 reads SNEGSKA (reference sequence). The CDR3 is 14 residues long. Trimming removed 0 bases from V and 3 bases from J; junction bases left unmatched: 4.

This clonotype was seen a handful of times. The chain links TRBV6-1 to TRBJ1-1; D may be TRBD1 (5 bases). V lost 7 bases and J lost 11, with 20 bases in between. Germline V gene data show CDR1 as MNHNS and CDR2 as SASEGT. The CDR3 runs to 13 residues. The CDR3 is CASIPYGAGRAFF. The CDR3 bases are TGTGCCAGCATACCCTACGGGGCAGGGAGGGCTTTCTTT.

V gene TRBV7-9 combines with J gene TRBJ1-2; D unresolved. The length of the CDR3 is 14 residues. Germline V CDR1 and CDR2: SEHNR, FQNEAQ (reference sequence). Trimming stripped 4 bases from V and 1 base from J, with 10 bases between. DNA for the CDR3: TGTGCCAGCAGCTGGGGATGGGGTAACTATGGCTACACCTTC. This translates into CASSWGWGNYGYTF.

V gene TRBV4-2 combines with J gene TRBJ2-3; 10 positions agree with TRBD2. CDR1 and CDR2 (germline): LGHNA, YNFKEQ. V trimming: 0 bases; J trimming: 2 bases; junction bases outside the gene matches: 2. This CDR3 is built from 16 residues. The CDR3: CASSQDLAGVTDTQYF. The DNA for the CDR3 is TGTGCCAGCAGCCAAGATCTAGCGGGGGTCACAGATACGCAGTATTTT.

This clonotype occurred a few times. The CDR3 nucleotides are TGTGCCAGCAGCAGGCCTAGGGAGACCCAGTACTTC. Its protein product is CASSRPRETQYF. V usage is TRBV7-2 and J usage is TRBJ2-5, with D hard to call. V gave up 5 bases and J gave up 5 bases, with 9 bases separating them. The CDR3 sequence is 12 residues long. The germline V gene has CDR1 SGHTA and CDR2 FQGNSA.

This clonotype was detected a few times. The chain employs TRBV11-3 and TRBJ2-5; tentatively, D is TRBD2 (6 bases). With 2 bases removed from V and 2 bases from J, the gap between germline ends came to 18 bases. The CDR3 has 17 residues. CDR1 is SGHNT and CDR2 is YENEEA in the germline V gene. The chain's CDR3 is CASSLYAISGGQETQYF. CDR3 DNA sequence: TGTGCCAGCAGCTTATACGCTATTAGCGGAGGTCAAGAGACCCAGTACTTC. Complete variable domain (other parts from reference TRBV11-3 and TRBJ2-5): EAGVVQSPRYKIIEKKQPVAFWCNPISGHNTLYWYLQNLGQGPELLIRYENEEAVDDSQLPKDRFSAERLKGVDSTLKIQPAELGDSAVYLCASSLYAISGGQETQYFGPGTRLLVL.

Many counts were recorded for this clonotype. The chain links TRBV11-2 to TRBJ1-2; D perhaps matches TRBD1 (6 bases). The length of the CDR3 is 15 residues. Trimming left V 5 bases short and J 2 bases short, with 15 bases between. CDR1 and CDR2 from the germline V gene are SGHAT and FQNNGV. CDR3 loop: CASSPDWGANYGYTF. DNA for the CDR3: TGTGCCAGCAGCCCCGACTGGGGGGCAAACTATGGCTACACCTTC. Supplemented by reference TRBV11-2 and TRBJ1-2, the full variable domain reads EAGVAQSPRYKIIEKRQSVAFWCNPISGHATLYWYQQILGQGPKLLIQFQNNGVVDDSQLPKDRFSAERLKGVDSTLKIQPAKLEDSAVYLCASSPDWGANYGYTFGSGTRLTVV.

This clonotype has ten or more counts. The V gene is TRBV7-2, the J gene TRBJ2-5; 16 bases fit TRBD2. The CDR3 is 18 amino acids. Germline loops: CDR1 SGHTA, CDR2 FQGNSA. V shed 0 bases and J 1 base; nucleotides not matched to a gene: 2. This CDR3 is CASSLAGTSGGAQETQYF. For the CDR3, the DNA is TGTGCCAGCAGCTTAGCCGGGACTAGCGGGGGGGCCCAAGAGACCCAGTACTTC.

The rearrangement links TRBV11-2 to TRBJ2-2; 7 bases fit TRBD1. The ends lost 9 bases at V and 5 bases at J; junction bases unmatched: 6. This CDR3 is 13 amino acids long. CDR1 is SGHAT, CDR2 FQNNGV, per germline. The CDR3 DNA sequence: TGTGCCAGTTCGACAGGGCGGACCGGGGAGCTGTTTTTT. It encodes CASSTGRTGELFF.

This clonotype appeared a few times. The chain couples TRBV7-2 to TRBJ2-1; D ambiguous. V was trimmed by 2 bases and J by 2 bases, leaving 10 bases between them. Germline assignment: CDR1 SGHTA and CDR2 FQGNSA. This CDR3 is 15 amino acids long. The CDR3 DNA reads as TGTGCCAGCAGCTTAACCTACCGCACCTACAATGAGCAGTTCTTC. It encodes CASSLTYRTYNEQFF.

The rearrangement links TRBV6-5 to TRBJ2-5, with D maybe TRBD1 (6 bases). The length of the CDR3 is 15 residues. V lost 2 bases and J 5 bases, leaving 15 bases between the germline ends. Germline CDR1 MNHEY, CDR2 SVGAGI. The CDR3 DNA follows: TGTGCCAGCAGTTACCGTGGGACACCCGGGGAGACCCAGTACTTC. Translating it yields CASSYRGTPGETQYF.

There are a few counts of this clonotype. The chain uses TRBV14 and TRBJ2-7; D perhaps matches TRBD1 (6 bases). Trimming stripped 1 base from V and 4 bases from J, with 8 bases between. This CDR3 spans 13 amino acids. Germline V gene sequence: CDR1 SGHDN, CDR2 FVKESK. CDR3 sequence (DNA): TGTGCCAGCAGCCAAGTACAGGGATACGAGCAGTACTTC. This sequence encodes CASSQVQGYEQYF.

The table lists this clonotype with a few counts. This rearrangement joins TRBV28 to TRBJ2-2; D might be TRBD2 (6 bases). The CDR3 has 15 amino acids. V lost 8 bases, J lost 2 bases, and 15 bases lay in between. CDR1 and CDR2 (germline): MDHEN, SYDVKM. The CDR3, as DNA: TGTGCCAGCTCCCGGGAGTGGGGCAACACCGGGGAGCTGTTTTTT. This codes for CASSREWGNTGELFF.

The sample holds a few counts of this clonotype. The chain is built from TRBV29-1 and TRBJ2-5, with 9 bases aligning to TRBD1. J gave up 2 bases and V 5 bases, and 3 bases lay outside the gene matches. The CDR3 is made up of 13 amino acids. CDR1 is SQVTM, CDR2 ANQGSEA, per germline. DNA for the CDR3: TGCAGCGTTTACGGGACAGGGCAAGAGACCCAGTACTTC. Translation: CSVYGTGQETQYF.

This clonotype was counted many times. The chain has TRBV7-9 and TRBJ1-2; D is uncertain. This CDR3 is 13 amino acids long. The V end was cut by 2 bases, the J end by 5 bases, with 9 bases between. CDR1 is SEHNR and CDR2 is FQNEAQ in the germline V gene (reference sequence). CDR3: CASSLWSEYGYTF. DNA of the CDR3: TGTGCCAGCAGCTTATGGTCAGAATATGGCTACACCTTC.

The rearrangement uses TRBV6-1 and TRBJ1-4, with a tentative D call TRBD1 (6 bases). V was shortened by 6 bases and J by 3 bases, with 14 bases between the two germline ends. Germline CDR1 and CDR2: MNHNS and SASEGT. The CDR3 totals 15 residues. The CDR3 DNA reads TGTGCCAGCAGAGGTACAGGGCTGGCTAATGAAAAACTGTTTTTT. Translation: CASRGTGLANEKLFF.

This clonotype was detected a few times. The chain has TRBV7-2 and TRBJ1-1; no firm D call. V dropped 5 bases and J dropped 0 bases, with 10 bases sitting between them. Germline V lookup: CDR1 SGHTA, CDR2 FQGNSA. There are 14 residues in the CDR3. CDR3 nucleotide sequence: TGTGCCAGCAGCGCTATGGGCATGAACACTGAAGCTTTCTTT. This encodes CASSAMGMNTEAFF.

This clonotype was observed many times. The chain links TRBV7-2 to TRBJ2-2, with D uncertain. Germline lookup yields CDR1 SGHTA and CDR2 FQGNSA. This CDR3 contains 14 residues. Trimming shortened V by 2 bases and J by 2 bases, and 6 bases separated the two germline ends. The CDR3: CASSLPPNTGELFF. CDR3 bases: TGTGCCAGCAGCTTACCACCTAACACCGGGGAGCTGTTTTTT.